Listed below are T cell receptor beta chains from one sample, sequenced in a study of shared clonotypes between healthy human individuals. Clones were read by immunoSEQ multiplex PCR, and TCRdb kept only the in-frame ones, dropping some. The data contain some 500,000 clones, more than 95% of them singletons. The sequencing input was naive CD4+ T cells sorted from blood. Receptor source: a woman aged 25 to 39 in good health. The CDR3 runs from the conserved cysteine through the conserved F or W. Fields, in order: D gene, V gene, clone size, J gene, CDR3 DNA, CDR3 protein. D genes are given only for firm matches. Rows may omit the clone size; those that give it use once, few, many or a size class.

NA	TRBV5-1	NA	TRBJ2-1	TGCGCCAGCAGCTTCTCAGCAGAAAGCTCCTACAATGAGCAGTTCTTC	CASSFSAESSYNEQFF
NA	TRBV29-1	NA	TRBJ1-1	TGCAGCGTTTCTCGAGGGGACACTGAAGCTTTCTTT	CSVSRGDTEAFF
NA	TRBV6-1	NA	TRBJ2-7	TGTGCCAGCAGTGAACGGCAGGCCTACGAGCAGTACTTC	CASSERQAYEQYF
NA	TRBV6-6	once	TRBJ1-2	TGTGCCAGCAGTGCCCGGGACACACTAGGCTACACCTTC	CASSARDTLGYTF
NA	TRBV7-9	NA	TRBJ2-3	TGTGCCAGCAGCTTATCTCTAGGGGGTGCGACAGATACGCAGTATTTT	CASSLSLGGATDTQYF
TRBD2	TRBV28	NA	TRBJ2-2	TGTGCCAGCAGTAATGGACTAGCGGGGCACACCGGGGAGCTGTTTTTT	CASSNGLAGHTGELFF
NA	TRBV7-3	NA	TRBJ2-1	TGTGCCAGCAGCCCCCGGGACAACAATGAGCAGTTCTTC	CASSPRDNNEQFF
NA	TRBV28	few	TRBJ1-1	TGTGCCAGCAGTGGCAGAAACACTGAAGCTTTCTTT	CASSGRNTEAFF
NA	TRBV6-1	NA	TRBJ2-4	TGTGCCAGCAGTAGGGAAGGAGCCAAAAACATTCAGTACTTC	CASSREGAKNIQYF
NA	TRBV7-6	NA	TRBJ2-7	TGTGCCAGCAGCCCCGGACCAGGGAGTCTCGAGCAGTACTTC	CASSPGPGSLEQYF
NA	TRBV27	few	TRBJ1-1	TGTGCCAGCAGCCCGTGGGACCTTAGGGACACTGAAGCTTTCTTT	CASSPWDLRDTEAFF
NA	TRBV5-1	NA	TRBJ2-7	TGCGCCAGCAGCGAAGAGGGTACCCACGAGCAGTACTTC	CASSEEGTHEQYF
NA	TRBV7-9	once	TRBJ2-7	TGTGCCAGCAGCTTGCCGGGACCGATGAGTCTTTACGAGCAGTACTTC	CASSLPGPMSLYEQYF
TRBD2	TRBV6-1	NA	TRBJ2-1	TGTGCCACTCGACTAGCGGGAGCGTATGAGCAGTTCTTC	CATRLAGAYEQFF
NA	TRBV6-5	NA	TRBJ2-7	TGTGCCAGCAGGAGAGACGTCTCATACGAGCAGTACTTC	CASRRDVSYEQYF
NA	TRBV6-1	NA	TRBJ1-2	TGTGCCAGTACAGGGACTCTTGGCTACACCTTC	CASTGTLGYTF
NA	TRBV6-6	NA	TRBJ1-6	TGTGCCAGCAGAAGGACGGCTCCCTATAATTCACCCCTCCACTTT	CASRRTAPYNSPLHF
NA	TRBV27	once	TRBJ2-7	TGTGCCAGCAGTTTAGTAGCTAGGGTCCACGAGCAGTACTTC	CASSLVARVHEQYF